The 27 T cell receptor beta chains in this list originate from one sample, sequenced in a study of T cells in localized non-small cell lung cancer. Produced via immunoSEQ multiplex PCR; TCRdb's table is partial and in-frame only. Of thousands of clones in the sample, roughly 30% are singletons; the top ten hold less than 20%. The starting material was lung tumor tissue, obtained before any cancer treatment. The origin of the receptors is a female donor aged 60 or older with stage II squamous cell lung carcinoma.

Here the CDR3 DNA reads TGTGCCAGTAGTATTGGTTGGAGAAACTATGGCTACACCTTC. Translating it yields CASSIGWRNYGYTF. The chain recombines TRBV19 with TRBJ1-2, with D unresolved. The germline gives CDR1 LNHDA, CDR2 SQIVND (reference sequence). The V and J ends lost 3 bases and 2 bases respectively, with 10 bases between them. The CDR3 extends over 14 amino acids.

The chain links TRBV11-3 to TRBJ1-3; D remains unclear. CDR1 is SGHNT and CDR2 is YENEEA in the germline V gene. V was trimmed by 1 base and J by 2 bases, leaving 6 bases between them. The CDR3 extends over 14 amino acids. The CDR3 nucleotides are TGTGCCAGCAGCTTAGGATCGACTGGAAACACCATATATTTT. This translates into CASSLGSTGNTIYF.

The rearrangement uses TRBV6-8 and TRBJ2-7; no definite D call. Germline values: CDR1 MNHGY, CDR2 SAAAGT. Trimming stripped 4 bases from V and 3 bases from J, with 16 bases between. The CDR3 length is 15 residues. CDR3 nucleotides: TGTGCCAGCAGTTCCCCCGCCCTTAGTAACTACGAGCAGTACTTC. Its protein is CASSSPALSNYEQYF.

This clone was recorded a few times. The chain is built from TRBV30 and TRBJ1-2, with D perhaps TRBD1 (6 bases). The CDR3 has 13 amino acids. The germline gives CDR1 GTSNPN, CDR2 SVGIG (reference sequence). V was clipped by 2 bases and J by 2 bases, with 9 bases between them. DNA of the CDR3: TGTGCCTGGAGTCCGGGACAAAACTATGGCTACACCTTC. Protein product: CAWSPGQNYGYTF. Complete variable domain (other parts from reference TRBV30 and TRBJ1-2): SQTIHQWPATLVQPVGSPLSLECTVEGTSNPNLYWYRQAAGRGLQLLFYSVGIGQISSEVPQNLSASRPQDRQFILSSKKLLLSDSGFYLCAWSPGQNYGYTFGSGTRLTVV.

The chain recombines TRBV19 with TRBJ1-1; tentative D call: TRBD1 (5 bases). This CDR3 comprises 15 residues. Trimming shortened V by 6 bases and J by 2 bases, and 16 bases separated the two germline ends. Germline CDR1 and CDR2: LNHDA and SQIVND (reference sequence). CDR3 nucleotide sequence: TGTGCCAGTAGCCCCATGTGGGGGGGTAACACTGAAGCTTTCTTT. Protein product: CASSPMWGGNTEAFF.

The V call is TRBV19, the J call TRBJ2-1; 14 bases agree with TRBD2. Germline lookup yields CDR1 LNHDA and CDR2 SQIVND (reference sequence). The CDR3 is 17 residues long. Trimming took 5 bases from V and 7 from J; bases not matched to a gene: 10. CDR3 region: CASSVRTSGGIRNEQFF. In nucleotides, the CDR3 is TGTGCCAGTAGTGTCAGGACTAGCGGGGGGATCAGAAATGAGCAGTTCTTC.

The chain combines TRBV19 with TRBJ2-5; no firm D call. Trimming took 3 bases from V and 1 from J, leaving 0 bases between them. There are 11 residues in the CDR3. Germline assignment: CDR1 LNHDA and CDR2 SQIVND (reference sequence). CDR3 amino acids: CASSIQETQYF. DNA of the CDR3: TGTGCCAGTAGTATCCAAGAGACCCAGTACTTC.

The chain recombines TRBV9 with TRBJ2-7; D is uncertain. The CDR3 length is 14 residues. Trimming took off 4 bases at V and 0 bases at J, with 11 bases between the two ends. In germline, CDR1 is SGDLS, CDR2 YYNGEE. This CDR3 reads CASSLDGSSYEQYF. CDR3 DNA: TGTGCCAGCAGCTTGGACGGTAGCTCCTACGAGCAGTACTTC. Based on the CDR3 plus reference TRBV9 and TRBJ2-7, the full variable domain is DSGVTQTPKHLITATGQRVTLRCSPRSGDLSVYWYQQSLDQGLQFLIQYYNGEERAKGNILERFSAQQFPDLHSELNLSSLELGDSALYFCASSLDGSSYEQYFGPGTRLTVT.

The V and J genes are TRBV6-8 and TRBJ1-2, with D perhaps matching TRBD1 (5 bases). The CDR3 has 15 residues. V was trimmed by 4 bases and J by 1 base, leaving 13 bases between them. Germline V gene sequence: CDR1 MNHGY, CDR2 SAAAGT. The CDR3 reads CASSSPGQGNYGYTF. The CDR3 nucleotides are TGTGCCAGCAGTTCCCCAGGGCAGGGTAACTATGGCTACACCTTC.

The genes are TRBV6-8 and TRBJ2-2; unclear D gene. The CDR3 totals 15 residues. In germline, CDR1 is MNHGY, CDR2 SAAAGT. V lost 1 base and J 0 bases, leaving 6 bases between the germline ends. CDR3 bases: TGTGCCAGCAGTTACTTCCGGGCGAACACCGGGGAGCTGTTTTTT. It is translated as CASSYFRANTGELFF.

The chain joins TRBV10-2 to TRBJ1-3, with D unresolved. Per germline, CDR1 WSHSY and CDR2 SAAADI. With 7 bases removed from V and 2 bases from J, the gap between germline ends came to 9 bases. This CDR3 comprises 13 residues. CDR3 sequence reads: CASTSMTGNTIYF. The CDR3 DNA follows: TGCGCCAGCACCAGTATGACTGGAAACACCATATATTTT.

The J gene is TRBJ2-1, the V gene TRBV19; 8 bases align to TRBD2. The J segment lost 0 bases and the V segment lost 9 bases, leaving 10 bases of the junction unmatched. Germline CDR1 is LNHDA and CDR2 is SQIVND (reference sequence). This CDR3 comprises 16 residues. The CDR3 spells CASGARGASSYNEQFF. The CDR3 DNA follows: TGTGCCAGCGGTGCGCGGGGGGCTTCCTCCTACAATGAGCAGTTCTTC.

Only a few counts were recorded for this clone. Other nucleotide sequences in the sample specify the same CDR3. The rearrangement uses TRBV11-3 and TRBJ2-1; the D gene is possibly TRBD2 (6 bases). CDR1 is SGHNT, CDR2 YENEEA, per germline. V was shortened by 1 base and J by 4 bases, with 11 bases between the two germline ends. This CDR3 has 15 residues. CDR3 sequence (DNA): TGTGCCAGCAGCTTAGGGGTGGGGGGATACAATGAGCAGTTCTTC. This encodes CASSLGVGGYNEQFF.

The V gene is TRBV30, the J gene TRBJ2-1; 8 bases map to TRBD2. Germline trimming cut 1 base from V and 12 bases from J; bases unmatched to any gene: 8. Looked up from germline, CDR1 is GTSNPN and CDR2 is SVGIG (reference sequence). The CDR3 has 13 residues. CDR3 sequence: CAWSGPRGGWQFF. The CDR3 nucleotides read TGTGCCTGGAGTGGGCCACGGGGGGGTTGGCAGTTCTTC. Full variable domain (missing parts from reference TRBV30 and TRBJ2-1): SQTIHQWPATLVQPVGSPLSLECTVEGTSNPNLYWYRQAAGRGLQLLFYSVGIGQISSEVPQNLSASRPQDRQFILSSKKLLLSDSGFYLCAWSGPRGGWQFFGPGTRLTVL.

By its share, this clone is large. CDR3 nucleotide sequence: TGTGCCAGTAGTCCCCTGAGGGCTGAGCAGTTCTTC. As protein: CASSPLRAEQFF. The V call is TRBV19, the J call TRBJ2-1; D is perhaps TRBD2 (5 bases). CDR1 is LNHDA, CDR2 SQIVND, per germline (reference sequence). The CDR3 is 12 residues long. V was cut by 5 bases and J by 9 bases, with 11 bases left in between.

The chain recombines TRBV28 with TRBJ1-6; 8 positions match TRBD1. The CDR3 is 15 amino acids. V was clipped by 3 bases and J by 9 bases; unmatched bases: 7. Germline CDR1 MDHEN, CDR2 SYDVKM. The CDR3 nucleotides are TGTGCCAGCAGTTTCGAGCACAGGGGGTCTTCACCCCTCCACTTT. Translated: CASSFEHRGSSPLHF.

In its sample, this clone is large. The chain joins TRBV4-1 to TRBJ2-7; D assignment may be TRBD1 or TRBD2 (5 bases each). Looked up from germline, CDR1 is MGHRA and CDR2 is YSYEKL. Trimming left V 0 bases short and J 3 bases short, with 12 bases between. The CDR3 contains 15 residues. The CDR3 protein is CASSQEWAGSYEQYF. As DNA, the CDR3 is TGCGCCAGCAGCCAAGAATGGGCAGGGAGCTACGAGCAGTACTTC.

This clone was seen only once. The chain combines TRBV29-1 with TRBJ2-2; a weak D match, TRBD1 (5 bases). CDR1 and CDR2 (germline): SQVTM, ANQGSEA. The CDR3 is 13 residues long. V was trimmed by 7 bases and J by 1 base, leaving 10 bases between them. CDR3 residues: CSASTGNTGELFF. As DNA, the CDR3 is TGCAGCGCGAGCACAGGGAACACCGGGGAGCTGTTTTTT.

The chain joins TRBV10-2 to TRBJ1-5; TRBD1 is a possible D gene (6 bases). The CDR3 contains 15 residues. V was shortened by 6 bases and J by 2 bases, with 14 bases between the two germline ends. Per the germline V gene, CDR1 is WSHSY and CDR2 is SAAADI. The CDR3 protein is CASREQQGGNQPQHF. The DNA of the CDR3 is TGCGCCAGCAGAGAACAACAGGGAGGCAATCAGCCCCAGCATTTT.

V usage is TRBV9 and J usage is TRBJ1-2, with 8 bases fitting TRBD1. V dropped 5 bases and J dropped 4; count of bases not matched to a gene: 16. CDR3 size: 17 residues. Per the germline V gene, CDR1 is SGDLS and CDR2 is YYNGEE. This CDR3 is CASSEYAGQGAFYGYTF. The CDR3 DNA is TGTGCCAGCAGTGAATACGCAGGGCAGGGGGCCTTCTATGGCTACACCTTC. Full variable domain (missing parts from reference TRBV9 and TRBJ1-2): DSGVTQTPKHLITATGQRVTLRCSPRSGDLSVYWYQQSLDQGLQFLIQYYNGEERAKGNILERFSAQQFPDLHSELNLSSLELGDSALYFCASSEYAGQGAFYGYTFGSGTRLTVV.

This clone is termed medium-sized. V gene TRBV6-8 combines with J gene TRBJ2-4; D might be TRBD1 or TRBD2, each matching 5 bases. CDR1 is MNHGY and CDR2 is SAAAGT in the germline V gene. V was clipped by 6 bases and J by 3 bases, with 12 bases between them. The CDR3 spans 14 residues. CDR3 sequence reads: CASSWDGVKNIQYF. CDR3 sequence (DNA): TGTGCCAGCAGCTGGGACGGGGTCAAAAACATTCAGTACTTC.

The genes are TRBV19 and TRBJ1-3; D perhaps matches TRBD1 (6 bases). CDR3 length: 14 residues. Deletions cut 6 bases from V and 2 bases from J, with 11 bases between. Germline lookup yields CDR1 LNHDA and CDR2 SQIVND (reference sequence). CDR3 bases: TGTGCCAGTAGATCGGGGGCGGCTGGAAACACCATATATTTT. Translation: CASRSGAAGNTIYF.

The genes are TRBV28 and TRBJ2-5, with TRBD2 identical over 7 bases. Trimming at V came to 5 bases and at J to 4 bases, leaving 10 bases not matched to a gene. The CDR3 sequence is 15 residues long. The germline CDR1 and CDR2 sequences are MDHEN and SYDVKM. The CDR3 DNA sequence: TGTGCCAGCAGTCAAACCGGGACGGGGGGAGAGACCCAGTACTTC. It codes for CASSQTGTGGETQYF. The variable domain in full, completed from reference TRBV28 and TRBJ2-5, reads DVKVTQSSRYLVKRTGEKVFLECVQDMDHENMFWYRQDPGLGLRLIYFSYDVKMKEKGDIPEGYSVSREKKERFSLILESASTNQTSMYLCASSQTGTGGETQYFGPGTRLLVL.

The V and J genes are TRBV4-1 and TRBJ2-3; 14 nucleotides match TRBD2. Germline-derived CDR1 and CDR2 are MGHRA and YSYEKL. The V and J ends lost 1 base and 8 bases, in that order; junction bases with no gene match: 5. The CDR3 has 16 amino acids. The CDR3 DNA follows: TGCGCCAGCAGCCAAGCGACTAGCGGGGGGGCCGCTACGCAGTATTTT. This gives the protein CASSQATSGGAATQYF.

The gene calls are TRBV6-8 and TRBJ1-1, with TRBD1 matching over 7 bases. Trimming took 5 bases from V and 5 from J; bases not matched to a gene: 11. The CDR3 is 15 residues long. CDR1 and CDR2 from the germline V gene are MNHGY and SAAAGT. The CDR3 is CASSDLYRGRTEAFF. Here the CDR3 DNA reads TGTGCCAGCAGTGACTTATACAGGGGACGAACTGAAGCTTTCTTT.

The J gene is TRBJ2-3, the V gene TRBV11-3; a weak D match, TRBD2 (6 bases). This CDR3 region has 15 residues. CDR1 and CDR2 (germline): SGHNT, YENEEA. V dropped 0 bases and J dropped 2 bases, with 9 bases sitting between them. In DNA form, the CDR3 reads TGTGCCAGCAGCTTAGACGGGGGATCCACAGATACGCAGTATTTT. Translation gives CASSLDGGSTDTQYF.

This clone is classed as medium-sized. The chain combines TRBV11-3 with TRBJ1-2; 10 bases fit TRBD1. The CDR3 sequence is 15 residues long. After removal of 0 bases from V and 8 bases from J, the junction contained 6 bases not matched to a gene. The germline V gene encodes CDR1 SGHNT and CDR2 YENEEA. This chain's CDR3 is CASSLEGQGITGYTF. CDR3 nucleotides: TGTGCCAGCAGCTTAGAGGGACAGGGGATTACGGGCTACACCTTC. Full variable domain (outside the CDR3, taken from reference TRBV11-3 and TRBJ1-2): EAGVVQSPRYKIIEKKQPVAFWCNPISGHNTLYWYLQNLGQGPELLIRYENEEAVDDSQLPKDRFSAERLKGVDSTLKIQPAELGDSAVYLCASSLEGQGITGYTFGSGTRLTVV.